Listed here are 20 T cell receptor beta chains from one sample, sequenced in a study of neurological immune-mediated disorders. TCRdb re-called the 5' RACE reads with MiXCR, one entry per CDR3 protein. This table has around 40,000 distinct CDR3 sequences, around 7.2% appearing once. Sequenced material: CD4+ T cells from blood. The receptors originated from a man aged 50-59 years in good health.

The chain employs TRBV29-1 and TRBJ2-1; no reliable D call. Germline V CDR1 and CDR2: SQVTM, ANQGSEA. This CDR3 has 10 amino acids. Trimming removed 6 bases from V and 13 bases from J, with 13 bases in between. The CDR3 region is CSVGPDAQFF. CDR3 nucleotide sequence: TGCAGCGTCGGACCCGATGCCCAGTTCTTC.

This clonotype came up many times. The chain couples TRBV7-2 to TRBJ2-7; D is undetermined. The germline CDR1 and CDR2 sequences are SGHTA and FQGNSA. The CDR3 has 13 residues. Between the trimmed V and J ends, which lost 0 bases and 3 bases, there was a span of 6 bases. For the CDR3, the DNA is TGTGCCAGCAGCTTAGCGAGGTTCTACGAGCAGTACTTC. Its translation: CASSLARFYEQYF.

This clonotype appeared many times. The V gene is TRBV20-1, the J gene TRBJ2-1, with 9 bases matching TRBD2. The CDR3 contains 15 residues. CDR1 is DFQATT, CDR2 SNEGSKA, per germline (reference sequence). Unmatched junction bases numbered 11, after V lost 6 bases and J lost 5 bases. The CDR3 DNA reads TGCAGTGCCACCCGAGCGGGAGGAGGGAACAATGAGCAGTTCTTC. It is translated as CSATRAGGGNNEQFF.

This clonotype was seen many times. The J gene is TRBJ1-2, the V gene TRBV20-1; possible D gene TRBD1, 5 bases. Trimming pared 4 bases from V and 7 bases from J, leaving 10 bases between. Looked up from germline, CDR1 is DFQATT and CDR2 is SNEGSKA (reference sequence). The CDR3 is 11 residues long. The CDR3: CSATLTGGYTF. CDR3 sequence (DNA): TGCAGTGCTACTCTTACAGGTGGCTACACCTTC.

This clonotype was counted at least ten times. This chain links TRBV20-1 with TRBJ2-7; TRBD2 aligns across 7 bases. This CDR3 has 12 residues. The germline V gene encodes CDR1 DFQATT and CDR2 SNEGSKA (reference sequence). The V segment lost 6 bases and the J segment 3 bases; nucleotides outside the gene matches: 5. The CDR3 reads CSAGLAVYEQYF. CDR3 DNA: TGCAGTGCAGGCCTAGCGGTCTACGAGCAGTACTTC.

This clonotype was counted at least ten times. The chain is built from TRBV5-4 and TRBJ2-3; 9 positions match TRBD2. The CDR3 sequence is 16 residues long. V gave up 0 bases and J gave up 2 bases; unmatched junction bases: 4. The germline V gene has CDR1 SGHNT and CDR2 YYREEE (reference sequence). This CDR3 reads CASSLGLAGTTDTQYF. The CDR3 DNA is TGTGCCAGCAGCTTGGGGCTAGCGGGGACCACAGATACGCAGTATTTT.

In this sample, this clonotype turned up a few times. The chain has TRBV5-4 and TRBJ2-1; no reliable D call. V dropped 4 bases and J dropped 0 bases, with 14 bases sitting between them. The germline V gene has CDR1 SGHNT and CDR2 YYREEE (reference sequence). The CDR3 consists of 16 residues. CDR3: CASSPGPKSSYNEQFF. Here the CDR3 DNA reads TGTGCCAGCAGCCCAGGACCGAAGAGCTCCTACAATGAGCAGTTCTTC.

This clonotype has at least ten counts. One end of the junction is discordant with germline, which a read error may explain. The rearrangement uses TRBV11-2 and TRBJ2-7; D call uncertain. CDR1 SGHAT and CDR2 FQNNGV come from the germline V gene. The CDR3 totals 14 residues. DNA for the CDR3: TGTGCCAGCAGCCAACCCCTCGTCTCCGACGAGCAGTACTTC. Protein product: CASSQPLVSDEQYF.

Many counts were recorded for this clonotype. V usage is TRBV5-6 and J usage is TRBJ2-7; D possibly uses TRBD1 or TRBD2 (5 bases each). The length of the CDR3 is 16 residues. Germline V lookup: CDR1 SGHDT, CDR2 YYEEEE. The germline V and J ends were trimmed by 3 bases and 2 bases, with 18 bases remaining between them. The CDR3 DNA reads as TGTGCCAGCAGCTCTCCGGGGCTTCTTGTCCCCTACGAGCAGTACTTC. This gives the protein CASSSPGLLVPYEQYF. The full variable domain, rest sourced from reference TRBV5-6 and TRBJ2-7, is DAGVTQSPTHLIKTRGQQVTLRCSPKSGHDTVSWYQQALGQGPQFIFQYYEEEERQRGNFPDRFSGHQFPNYSSELNVNALLLGDSALYLCASSSPGLLVPYEQYFGPGTRLTVT.

This clonotype was detected ten times or more. The chain combines TRBV20-1 with TRBJ2-3; D is perhaps TRBD1 (5 bases). The V end lost 4 bases, the J end lost 1 base, and 9 bases lay between the germline ends. The CDR3 is made up of 13 amino acids. Germline-derived CDR1 and CDR2 are DFQATT and SNEGSKA (reference sequence). The CDR3 DNA is TGCAGTGCTAAAGGGGTTGGCACAGATACGCAGTATTTT. Its translation: CSAKGVGTDTQYF.

This clonotype came up many times. The chain employs TRBV29-1 and TRBJ2-7, with D perhaps TRBD1 (5 bases). CDR1 and CDR2 (germline): SQVTM, ANQGSEA. The CDR3 contains 16 residues. Between the trimmed V and J ends, which lost 4 bases and 2 bases, there was a span of 21 bases. The CDR3 region is CSVGLQGHRTPYEQYF. CDR3 nucleotide sequence: TGCAGCGTTGGCCTTCAAGGTCACAGGACCCCCTACGAGCAGTACTTC.

This clonotype was seen ten or more times. The chain couples TRBV19 to TRBJ2-6; TRBD1 is a possible D gene (6 bases). The CDR3 covers 15 residues. Germline loops: CDR1 LNHDA, CDR2 SQIVND (reference sequence). Trimming stripped 5 bases from V and 2 bases from J, with 10 bases between. Here the CDR3 DNA reads TGTGCCAGTAGTGCCAGGGGTCCTGGGGCCAACGTCCTGACTTTC. This gives the protein CASSARGPGANVLTF.

This clonotype was seen many times. The chain couples TRBV20-1 to TRBJ2-4; no clear D. Germline assignment: CDR1 DFQATT and CDR2 SNEGSKA (reference sequence). Trimming pared 3 bases from V and 5 bases from J, leaving 11 bases between. The CDR3 extends over 13 amino acids. The CDR3 region has the DNA TGCAGTGCTAGGATCCGGGCCGAAAACATTCAGTACTTC. It specifies CSARIRAENIQYF.

This clonotype was detected many times. The J gene is TRBJ2-2, the V gene TRBV14; 10 bases line up with TRBD1. J was trimmed by 6 bases and V by 2 bases; bases with no gene match: 6. Germline CDR1 SGHDN, CDR2 FVKESK. The CDR3 has 16 residues. This chain's CDR3 is CASSQLGQGDSGELFF. CDR3 DNA sequence: TGTGCCAGCAGCCAACTAGGACAGGGGGACTCCGGGGAGCTGTTTTTT.

This clonotype came up many times. The chain has TRBV7-9 and TRBJ1-1, with 12 nucleotides matching TRBD1. Germline lookup yields CDR1 SEHNR and CDR2 FQNEAQ (reference sequence). After removal of 5 bases from V and 3 bases from J, the junction contained 10 bases not matched to a gene. The CDR3 spans 17 residues. CDR3 in amino acids: CASSPPGTGGRDTEAFF. CDR3 DNA: TGTGCCAGCAGCCCCCCCGGGACAGGGGGCAGGGACACTGAAGCTTTCTTT.

J is TRBJ1-1 and V is TRBV20-1; perhaps TRBD1 as D (5 bases). The length of the CDR3 is 11 residues. V was trimmed by 0 bases and J by 11 bases, leaving 10 bases between them. From germline, CDR1 is DFQATT and CDR2 SNEGSKA (reference sequence). The CDR3 DNA reads as TGCAGTGCTAGAGATCGGACACGCGCTTTCTTT. This codes for CSARDRTRAFF.

This clonotype was seen many times. V and J are TRBV5-5 and TRBJ1-2, with 8 nucleotides matching TRBD1. Germline loops: CDR1 SGHKS, CDR2 YYEKEE (reference sequence). This CDR3 comprises 16 residues. V lost 5 bases and J lost 5; bases outside the gene matches: 14. CDR3 in DNA: TGTGCCAGCAGTCAAACGCCCAGGGGGCAAGGATATGGCTACACCTTC. This encodes CASSQTPRGQGYGYTF. Full variable domain (missing parts from reference TRBV5-5 and TRBJ1-2): DAGVTQSPTHLIKTRGQQVTLRCSPISGHKSVSWYQQVLGQGPQFIFQYYEKEERGRGNFPDRFSARQFPNYSSELNVNALLLGDSALYLCASSQTPRGQGYGYTFGSGTRLTVV.

On this clonotype: This could be a read error, since a much larger clone is one nucleotide away. The chain links TRBV18 to TRBJ2-3, with D perhaps TRBD1 (6 bases). In germline, CDR1 is KGHSH, CDR2 LQKENI. There are 15 residues in the CDR3. CDR3 DNA sequence: TGTGTCAGCTCACCGTCAGGGGCTAGGGCAGATACGCAGTATTTT. Amino acid sequence: CVSSPSGARADTQYF.

The chain joins TRBV20-1 to TRBJ2-2; 7 bases line up with TRBD2. The germline gives CDR1 DFQATT, CDR2 SNEGSKA (reference sequence). CDR3 length: 14 amino acids. J lost 8 bases, V lost 0 bases, and 6 bases had no gene match. CDR3 in amino acids: CSAREGTTGGELFF. CDR3 nucleotides: TGCAGTGCTAGAGAGGGGACTACGGGGGGGGAGCTGTTTTTT.

This clonotype was seen many times. This rearrangement joins TRBV20-1 to TRBJ2-3; 11 nucleotides line up with TRBD2. Germline V lookup: CDR1 DFQATT, CDR2 SNEGSKA (reference sequence). J lost 0 bases, V lost 3 bases, and 2 bases had no gene match. This CDR3 contains 15 residues. CDR3 protein: CSASRLAGSTDTQYF. Written as DNA, the CDR3 is TGCAGTGCTAGTCGACTAGCGGGGAGCACAGATACGCAGTATTTT.